These T cell receptor beta chains were read from a single sample in a study of response to subunit inactivated influenza vaccine. Via MiXCR, TCRdb re-called the RT-PCR reads, giving one row per CDR3 protein. The sample comprises 550,000 to 650,000 distinct CDR3 sequences, about 10% of which are singletons, and about a tenth rests with the top ten. The sequencing used PBMCs from blood, collected on the day of vaccination. The source of these receptors is a man aged 50 to 60 who received an inactivated influenza vaccine. Both conserved end residues are part of each CDR3. Each record gives: clone size, J gene, V gene, D gene, CDR3 length, CDR3 DNA, CDR3 protein. The D gene is left open where the match is weak. Part of the rows lack a size; the others show once, few, many or a class for expanded clones.

>-|TRBJ2-7|TRBV27|-|15
TGTGCCAGCAGTTTATCAGGGGTCTCCTCCTACGAGCAGTACTTC
CASSLSGVSSYEQYF
>-|TRBJ2-1|TRBV20-1|TRBD2|16
TGCAGTGCTAGAGGGGCTTTAAGGACTAGCATTAATGAGCAGTTCTTC
CSARGALRTSINEQFF
>-|TRBJ2-2|TRBV5-1|TRBD1|17
TGCGCCAGCAGCTTGGGCCCCGGGACAGGGGCCACCGGGGAGCTGTTTTTT
CASSLGPGTGATGELFF
>few|TRBJ1-4|TRBV18|-|17
TGTGCCAGCTCACCAAGGTCGGCAGCCGGGAATAATGAAAAACTGTTTTTT
CASSPRSAAGNNEKLFF
>-|TRBJ2-5|TRBV7-9|-|15
TGTGCCAGCAGCTTAGTAGGGGACTCTCGCGAGACCCAGTACTTC
CASSLVGDSRETQYF
>-|TRBJ2-3|TRBV20-1|-|10
TGCAGTGCACACCCAGATACGCAGTATTTT
CSAHPDTQYF
>few|TRBJ2-1|TRBV30|-|12
TGTGCCTGGGCGACCTCCTACAATGAGCAGTTCTTC
CAWATSYNEQFF
>many|TRBJ2-2|TRBV12-3/TRBV12-4|-|16
TGTGCCAGCAGTTCCCGGTGGGGGGCGGGGACCGGGGAGCTGTTTTTT
CASSSRWGAGTGELFF
>-|TRBJ1-1|TRBV20-1|TRBD1|13
TGCAGTGCTAGAGGGACAGGGAGCACTGAAGCTTTCTTT
CSARGTGSTEAFF
>-|TRBJ2-3|TRBV20-1|TRBD2|15
TGCAGTGCTAGATTGAGCGGGGGCCCGCGGGATACGCAGTATTTT
CSARLSGGPRDTQYF
>many|TRBJ2-3|TRBV4-3|TRBD1|16
TGCGCCAGCAGCCAAGATACAGGGGCTGGCACAGATACGCAGTATTTT
CASSQDTGAGTDTQYF